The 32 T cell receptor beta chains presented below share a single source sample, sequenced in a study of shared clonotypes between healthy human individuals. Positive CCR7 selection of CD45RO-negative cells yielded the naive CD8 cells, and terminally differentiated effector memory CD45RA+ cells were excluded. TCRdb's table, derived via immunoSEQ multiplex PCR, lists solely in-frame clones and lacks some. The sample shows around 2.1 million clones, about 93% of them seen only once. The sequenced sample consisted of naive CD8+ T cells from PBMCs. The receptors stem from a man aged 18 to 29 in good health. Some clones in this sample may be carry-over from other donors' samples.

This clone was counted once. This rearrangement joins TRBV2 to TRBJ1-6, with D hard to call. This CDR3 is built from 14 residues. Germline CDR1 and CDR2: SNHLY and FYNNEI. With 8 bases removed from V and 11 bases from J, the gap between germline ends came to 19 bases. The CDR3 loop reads CASHSGVVWPPLHF. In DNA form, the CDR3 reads TGTGCCAGCCACAGTGGGGTGGTTTGGCCACCCCTCCACTTT.

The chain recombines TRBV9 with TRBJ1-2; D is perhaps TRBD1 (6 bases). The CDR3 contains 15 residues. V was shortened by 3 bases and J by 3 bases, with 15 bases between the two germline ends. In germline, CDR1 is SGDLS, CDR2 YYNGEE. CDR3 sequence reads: CASSGYRVGDYGYTF. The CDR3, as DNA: TGTGCCAGCAGCGGATACAGGGTCGGGGACTATGGCTACACCTTC.

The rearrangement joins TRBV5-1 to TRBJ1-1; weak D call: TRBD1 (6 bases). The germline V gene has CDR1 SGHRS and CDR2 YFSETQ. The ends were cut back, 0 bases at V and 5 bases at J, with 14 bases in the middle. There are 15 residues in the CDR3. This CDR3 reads CASSLDWGAQTEAFF. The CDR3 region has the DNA TGCGCCAGCAGCTTGGACTGGGGGGCGCAGACTGAAGCTTTCTTT.

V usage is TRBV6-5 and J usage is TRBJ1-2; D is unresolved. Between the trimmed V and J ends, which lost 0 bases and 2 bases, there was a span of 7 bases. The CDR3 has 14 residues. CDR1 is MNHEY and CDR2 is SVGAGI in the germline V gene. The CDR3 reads CASSYSAENYGYTF. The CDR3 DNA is TGTGCCAGCAGTTACTCGGCGGAGAACTATGGCTACACCTTC.

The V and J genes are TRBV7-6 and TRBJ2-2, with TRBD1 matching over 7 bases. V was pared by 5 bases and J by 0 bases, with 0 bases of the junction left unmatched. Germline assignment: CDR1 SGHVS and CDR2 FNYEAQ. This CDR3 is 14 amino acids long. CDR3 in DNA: TGTGCCAGCAGCCAGGGGGCGAACACCGGGGAGCTGTTTTTT. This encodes CASSQGANTGELFF.

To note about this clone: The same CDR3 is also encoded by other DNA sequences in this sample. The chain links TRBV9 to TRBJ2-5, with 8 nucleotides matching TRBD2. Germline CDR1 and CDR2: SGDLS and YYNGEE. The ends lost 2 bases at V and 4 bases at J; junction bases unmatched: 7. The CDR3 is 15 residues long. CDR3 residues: CASSVLAGGGETQYF. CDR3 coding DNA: TGTGCCAGCAGCGTCCTTGCGGGAGGCGGAGAGACCCAGTACTTC.

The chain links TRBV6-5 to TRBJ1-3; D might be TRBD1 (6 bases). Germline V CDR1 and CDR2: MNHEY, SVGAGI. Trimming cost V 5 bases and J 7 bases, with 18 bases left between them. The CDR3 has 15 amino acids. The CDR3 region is CASSLTGIGRNTIYF. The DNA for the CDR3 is TGTGCCAGCAGTCTTACAGGGATCGGGCGGAACACCATATATTTT.

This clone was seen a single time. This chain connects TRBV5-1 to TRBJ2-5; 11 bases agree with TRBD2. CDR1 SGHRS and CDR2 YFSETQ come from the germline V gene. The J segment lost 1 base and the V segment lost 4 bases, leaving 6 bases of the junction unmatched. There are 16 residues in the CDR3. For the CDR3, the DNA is TGCGCCAGCAGCCCGGGACTAGCGGTCTTCCAAGAGACCCAGTACTTC. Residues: CASSPGLAVFQETQYF.

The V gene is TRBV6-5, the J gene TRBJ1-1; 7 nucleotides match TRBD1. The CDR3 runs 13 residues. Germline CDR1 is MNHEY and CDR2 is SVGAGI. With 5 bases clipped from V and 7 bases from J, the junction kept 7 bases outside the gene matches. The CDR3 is CASSPRDSLEAFF. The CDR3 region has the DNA TGTGCCAGCAGTCCCAGGGACAGCCTTGAAGCTTTCTTT.

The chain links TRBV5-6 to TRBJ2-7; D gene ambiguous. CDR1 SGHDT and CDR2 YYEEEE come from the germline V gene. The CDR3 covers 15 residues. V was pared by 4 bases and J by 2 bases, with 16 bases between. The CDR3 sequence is CASSPASGGAYEQYF. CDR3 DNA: TGTGCCAGCAGCCCTGCGTCCGGCGGAGCCTACGAGCAGTACTTC.

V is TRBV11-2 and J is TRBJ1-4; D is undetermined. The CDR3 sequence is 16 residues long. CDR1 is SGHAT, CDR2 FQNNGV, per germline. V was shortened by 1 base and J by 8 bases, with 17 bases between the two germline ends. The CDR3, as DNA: TGTGCCAGCAGCTTAGGCCCAGTAGGAATTCGAGAAAAACTGTTTTTT. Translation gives CASSLGPVGIREKLFF.

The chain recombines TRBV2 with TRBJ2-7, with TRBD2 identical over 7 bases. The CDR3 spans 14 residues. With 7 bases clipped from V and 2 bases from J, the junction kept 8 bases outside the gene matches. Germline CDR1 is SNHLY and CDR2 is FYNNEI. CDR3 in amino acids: CASNGLAVTYEQYF. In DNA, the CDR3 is TGTGCCAGCAATGGGCTAGCGGTTACCTACGAGCAGTACTTC.

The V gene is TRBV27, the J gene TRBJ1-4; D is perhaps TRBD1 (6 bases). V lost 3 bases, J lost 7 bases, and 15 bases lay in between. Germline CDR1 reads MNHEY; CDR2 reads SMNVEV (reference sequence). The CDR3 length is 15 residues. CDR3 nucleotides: TGTGCCAGCAGTTTTAGAGGGGGGGATTCTGAAAAACTGTTTTTT. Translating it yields CASSFRGGDSEKLFF.

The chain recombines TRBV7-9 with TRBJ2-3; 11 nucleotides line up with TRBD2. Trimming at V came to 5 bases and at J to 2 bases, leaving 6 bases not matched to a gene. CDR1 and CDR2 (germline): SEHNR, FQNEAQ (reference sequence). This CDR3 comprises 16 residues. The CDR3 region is CASSGWTSGPTDTQYF. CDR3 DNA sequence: TGTGCCAGCAGCGGGTGGACTAGCGGGCCCACAGATACGCAGTATTTT.

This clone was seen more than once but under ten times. For the CDR3, the DNA is TGTGCCATCGGCCCCTTGTCCGGCACTGAAGCTTTCTTT. Protein: CAIGPLSGTEAFF. The rearrangement uses TRBV10-3 and TRBJ1-1; D not resolved. Germline V gene sequence: CDR1 ENHRY, CDR2 SYGVKD. V lost 8 bases and J lost 4, with 14 bases in between. The CDR3 runs to 13 residues.

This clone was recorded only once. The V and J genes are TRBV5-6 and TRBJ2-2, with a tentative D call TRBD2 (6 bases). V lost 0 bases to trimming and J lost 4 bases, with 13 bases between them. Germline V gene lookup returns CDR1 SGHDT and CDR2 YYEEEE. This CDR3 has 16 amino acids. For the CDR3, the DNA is TGTGCCAGCAGCTTGGAGGTCCAGGGAGGCACCGGGGAGCTGTTTTTT. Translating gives CASSLEVQGGTGELFF.

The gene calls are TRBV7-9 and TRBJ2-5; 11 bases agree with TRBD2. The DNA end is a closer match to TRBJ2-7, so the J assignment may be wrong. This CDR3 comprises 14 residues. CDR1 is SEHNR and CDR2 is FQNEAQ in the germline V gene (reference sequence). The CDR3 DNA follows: TGTGCCAGCAGCTCCGGGACTAGCGGCTACGAGCAGTACTTC. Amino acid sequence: CASSSGTSGYEQYF.

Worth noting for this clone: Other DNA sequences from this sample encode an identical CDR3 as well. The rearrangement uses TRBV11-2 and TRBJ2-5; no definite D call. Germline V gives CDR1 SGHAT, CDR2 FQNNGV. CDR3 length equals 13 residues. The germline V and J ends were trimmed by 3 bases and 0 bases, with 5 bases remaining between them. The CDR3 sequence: CASSFGYQETQYF. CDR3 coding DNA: TGTGCCAGCAGCTTTGGGTACCAAGAGACCCAGTACTTC. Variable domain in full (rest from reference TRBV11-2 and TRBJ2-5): EAGVAQSPRYKIIEKRQSVAFWCNPISGHATLYWYQQILGQGPKLLIQFQNNGVVDDSQLPKDRFSAERLKGVDSTLKIQPAKLEDSAVYLCASSFGYQETQYFGPGTRLLVL.

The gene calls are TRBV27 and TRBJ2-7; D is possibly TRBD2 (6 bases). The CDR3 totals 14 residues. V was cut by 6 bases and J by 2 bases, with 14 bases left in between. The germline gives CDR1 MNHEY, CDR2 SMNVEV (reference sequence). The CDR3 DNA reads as TGTGCCAGCAGCTTCGGGACTCAGGCCTACGAGCAGTACTTC. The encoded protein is CASSFGTQAYEQYF.

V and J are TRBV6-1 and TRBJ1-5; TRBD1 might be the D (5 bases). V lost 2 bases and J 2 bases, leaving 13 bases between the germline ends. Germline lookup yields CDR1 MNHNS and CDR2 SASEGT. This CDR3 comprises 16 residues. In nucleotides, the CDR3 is TGTGCCAGCAGTGAATTGGGGGGTTTTCGCAATCAGCCCCAGCATTTT. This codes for CASSELGGFRNQPQHF.

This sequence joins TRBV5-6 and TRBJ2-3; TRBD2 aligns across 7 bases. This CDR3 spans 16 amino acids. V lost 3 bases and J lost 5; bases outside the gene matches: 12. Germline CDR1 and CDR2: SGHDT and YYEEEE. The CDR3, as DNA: TGTGCCAGCAGCTCCTTGAAGGTCGCGGGAGTAGATACGCAGTATTTT. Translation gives CASSSLKVAGVDTQYF.

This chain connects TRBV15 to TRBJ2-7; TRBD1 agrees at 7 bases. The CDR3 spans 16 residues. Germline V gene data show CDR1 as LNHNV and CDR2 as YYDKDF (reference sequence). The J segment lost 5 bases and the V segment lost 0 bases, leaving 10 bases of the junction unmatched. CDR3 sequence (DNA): TGTGCCACCAGCAGAGATCTAGGGACAGTCTGGAACGAGCAGTACTTC. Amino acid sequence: CATSRDLGTVWNEQYF.

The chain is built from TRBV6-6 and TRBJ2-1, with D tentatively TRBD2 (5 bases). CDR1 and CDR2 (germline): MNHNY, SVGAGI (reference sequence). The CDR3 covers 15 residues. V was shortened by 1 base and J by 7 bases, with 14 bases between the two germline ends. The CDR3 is CASSYWTDGTNEQFF. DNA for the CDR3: TGTGCCAGCAGTTACTGGACTGACGGAACAAATGAGCAGTTCTTC.

CDR3 in amino acids: CATSSSNSNYGYTF. CDR3 DNA sequence: TGTGCCACCAGCAGTAGCAATAGCAACTATGGCTACACCTTC. The chain links TRBV15 to TRBJ1-2; D uncertain. This CDR3 has 14 residues. V was cut by 3 bases and J by 2 bases, with 10 bases left in between. Germline V gene sequence: CDR1 LNHNV, CDR2 YYDKDF (reference sequence). The whole variable domain, remainder taken from reference TRBV15 and TRBJ1-2, is DAMVIQNPRYQVTQFGKPVTLSCSQTLNHNVMYWYQQKSSQAPKLLFHYYDKDFNNEADTPDNFQSRRPNTSFCFLDIRSPGLGDTAMYLCATSSSNSNYGYTFGSGTRLTVV.

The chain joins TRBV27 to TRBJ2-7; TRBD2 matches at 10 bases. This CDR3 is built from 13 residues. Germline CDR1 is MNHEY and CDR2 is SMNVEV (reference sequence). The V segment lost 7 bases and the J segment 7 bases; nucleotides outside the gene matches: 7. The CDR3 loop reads CASNLAGGAEQYF. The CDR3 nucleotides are TGTGCCAGCAACTTAGCGGGAGGTGCGGAGCAGTACTTC.

The CDR3 sequence: CATGTSGSLNEQFF. As DNA, the CDR3 is TGTGCCACCGGTACTAGCGGGAGTTTAAATGAGCAGTTCTTC. The chain combines TRBV10-3 with TRBJ2-1; 11 bases map to TRBD2. The germline CDR1 and CDR2 sequences are ENHRY and SYGVKD. The CDR3 is made up of 14 amino acids. V lost 10 bases, J lost 7 bases, and 9 bases stayed unmatched.

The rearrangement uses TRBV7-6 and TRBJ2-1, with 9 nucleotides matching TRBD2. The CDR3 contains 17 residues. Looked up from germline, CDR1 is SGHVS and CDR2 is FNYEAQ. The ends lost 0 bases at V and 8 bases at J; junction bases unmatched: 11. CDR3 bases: TGTGCCAGCAGCTTAGCAGGGCTAGCGGGAAGGATGGATGAGCAGTTCTTC. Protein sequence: CASSLAGLAGRMDEQFF.

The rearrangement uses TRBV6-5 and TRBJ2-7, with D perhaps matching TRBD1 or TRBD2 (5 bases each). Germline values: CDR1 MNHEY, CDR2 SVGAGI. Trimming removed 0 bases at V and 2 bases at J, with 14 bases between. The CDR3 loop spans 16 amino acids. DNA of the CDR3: TGTGCCAGCAGTTACTCCCGGGACCCCCGTGCCTACGAGCAGTACTTC. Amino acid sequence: CASSYSRDPRAYEQYF.

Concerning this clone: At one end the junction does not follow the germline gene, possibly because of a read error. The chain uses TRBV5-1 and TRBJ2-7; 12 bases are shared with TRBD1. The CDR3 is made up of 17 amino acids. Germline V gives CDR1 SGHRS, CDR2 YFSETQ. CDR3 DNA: TGCGCCAGCAGTTTGGGACAGGGGGCGCCCCGATCCTACGAGCAGTACTTC. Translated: CASSLGQGAPRSYEQYF.

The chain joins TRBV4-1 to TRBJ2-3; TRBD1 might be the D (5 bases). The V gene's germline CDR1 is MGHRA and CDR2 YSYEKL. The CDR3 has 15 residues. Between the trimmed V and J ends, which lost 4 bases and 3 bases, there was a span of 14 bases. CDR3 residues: CASSPFHRTTDTQYF. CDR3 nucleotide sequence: TGCGCCAGCAGCCCGTTTCACAGGACGACAGATACGCAGTATTTT.

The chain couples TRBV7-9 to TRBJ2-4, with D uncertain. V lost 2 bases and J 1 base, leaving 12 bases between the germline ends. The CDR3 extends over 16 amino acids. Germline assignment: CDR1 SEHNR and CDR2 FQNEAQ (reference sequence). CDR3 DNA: TGTGCCAGCAGCTTAACCTCAGACGGCGCCAAAAACATTCAGTACTTC. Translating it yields CASSLTSDGAKNIQYF.

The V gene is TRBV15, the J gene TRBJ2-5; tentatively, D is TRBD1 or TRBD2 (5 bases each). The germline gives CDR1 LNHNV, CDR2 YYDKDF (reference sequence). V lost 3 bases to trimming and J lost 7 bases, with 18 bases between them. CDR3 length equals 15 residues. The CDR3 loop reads CATSSRSGPSGTQYF. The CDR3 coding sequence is TGTGCCACCAGCAGCAGATCGGGACCCAGCGGGACCCAGTACTTC.